The 27 T cell receptor beta chains listed next were all sequenced from one sample in a study of vaccination and CD4 T cells after COVID-19. At the Johns Hopkins FTIC core, DNA taken from cultured CD4+ T cells was sequenced by way of the Oncomine TCR Beta short-read assay. TCRdb re-analysed the PCR reads in MiXCR, keeping a single row per CDR3 protein. The table shows approximately 14,000 distinct CDR3 sequences, with roughly three fifths occurring only once. As to treatment: approximately 9-day PBMC culture with coronavirus spike peptide pools or control peptides (ViraFEST assay). No antigen has been assigned to these receptors. Sequencing was carried out using CD4+ T cells from blood, cultured in vitro. Receptors were obtained from a human donor who had recovered from COVID-19.

The sample holds one count of this clonotype. The rearrangement uses TRBV5-4 and TRBJ2-7; 7 nucleotides agree with TRBD1. CDR1 SGHNT and CDR2 YYREEE come from the germline V gene (reference sequence). This CDR3 has 13 residues. V shed 4 bases and J 3 bases; nucleotides not matched to a gene: 4. The CDR3 nucleotides read TGTGCCAGCAGCACCGGGACAGACTACGAGCAGTACTTC. Translated, it gives CASSTGTDYEQYF.

This chain connects TRBV7-6 to TRBJ2-1; TRBD1 agrees at 10 bases. The CDR3 extends over 16 amino acids. The V segment lost 1 base and the J segment 2 bases; nucleotides outside the gene matches: 2. CDR1 and CDR2 from the germline V gene are SGHVS and FNYEAQ. CDR3 in DNA: TGTGCCAGCAGCTTAGTGGGACAGGGGACCTACAATGAGCAGTTCTTC. It yields the protein CASSLVGQGTYNEQFF.

The chain uses TRBV28 and TRBJ1-1; 7 bases are a match to TRBD1. The junction had 13 bases not matched to a gene; V was cut back by 5 bases and J by 1 base. The CDR3 contains 17 residues. Germline values: CDR1 MDHEN, CDR2 SYDVKM. In nucleotides, the CDR3 is TGTGCCAGCAGTCCAGGACAGGAAGGCGGTAGGAACACTGAAGCTTTCTTT. As protein: CASSPGQEGGRNTEAFF.

The sample holds a few counts of this clonotype. The V call is TRBV19, the J call TRBJ2-2; D unresolved. Per the germline V gene, CDR1 is LNHDA and CDR2 is SQIVND (reference sequence). The CDR3 consists of 13 residues. The ends were cut back, 5 bases at V and 6 bases at J, with 10 bases in the middle. CDR3 loop: CASSPHGAGELFF. DNA for the CDR3: TGTGCCAGTAGTCCCCATGGGGCCGGGGAGCTGTTTTTT.

The chain links TRBV6-2 or TRBV6-3 to TRBJ2-7, with no clear D. The CDR3 runs 13 residues. CDR1 MNHEY and CDR2 SVGEGT come from the germline V gene. Deletions cut 7 bases from V and 4 bases from J, with 14 bases between. The CDR3 loop is CASNRSNRYEQYF. CDR3 nucleotide sequence: TGTGCCAGCAATAGAAGTAATCGATACGAGCAGTACTTC.

This chain uses TRBV7-2 with TRBJ1-1; D is perhaps TRBD1 (5 bases). CDR3 length: 14 amino acids. CDR1 is SGHTA and CDR2 is FQGNSA in the germline V gene. V was cut by 0 bases and J by 0 bases, with 5 bases left in between. The CDR3 region is CASSLAGVNTEAFF. CDR3 DNA sequence: TGTGCCAGCAGCTTAGCGGGGGTGAACACTGAAGCTTTCTTT.

The V and J genes are TRBV6-1 and TRBJ2-5; TRBD1 is a possible D gene (5 bases). Trimming cost V 6 bases and J 5 bases, with 19 bases left between them. CDR3 length equals 15 residues. Germline-derived CDR1 and CDR2 are MNHNS and SASEGT. The chain's CDR3 is CASSRGIGASETQYF. The CDR3 region has the DNA TGTGCCAGCAGCCGAGGTATAGGGGCGTCGGAGACCCAGTACTTC.

V and J are TRBV2 and TRBJ1-2, with D maybe TRBD1 (5 bases). With 8 bases removed from V and 2 bases from J, the gap between germline ends came to 15 bases. The CDR3 is 14 residues long. The germline CDR1 and CDR2 sequences are SNHLY and FYNNEI. For the CDR3, the DNA is TGTGCCAGCGAAAAGTTCAGGGCAAACTATGGCTACACCTTC. It codes for CASEKFRANYGYTF.

The gene calls are TRBV27 and TRBJ2-6; 12 positions agree with TRBD1. Germline V gene data show CDR1 as MNHEY and CDR2 as SMNVEV (reference sequence). V shed 10 bases, J shed 1 base, and the junction held 5 bases outside the gene matches. The CDR3 covers 16 residues. The CDR3 sequence is CAIEGQGASGANVLTF. The CDR3 DNA reads TGTGCCATTGAGGGACAGGGGGCTTCTGGGGCCAACGTCCTGACTTTC.

This clonotype was counted a few times. The J gene is TRBJ1-2, the V gene TRBV20-1, with TRBD1 identical over 7 bases. Germline V gives CDR1 DFQATT, CDR2 SNEGSKA (reference sequence). J gave up 5 bases and V 7 bases, and 13 bases lay outside the gene matches. The CDR3 contains 14 residues. In DNA, the CDR3 is TGCAGTGGCCTCCGGGACAGAGGTCATTATGGCTACACCTTC. This sequence encodes CSGLRDRGHYGYTF.

The rearrangement uses TRBV18 and TRBJ2-5; 9 bases match TRBD2. Germline CDR1 reads KGHSH; CDR2 reads LQKENI. Trimming removed 6 bases from V and 5 bases from J; junction bases left unmatched: 10. There are 15 residues in the CDR3. CDR3 bases: TGTGCCAGCTCTTCCGGGACTAGCTTCGGGGAGACCCAGTACTTC. Translating gives CASSSGTSFGETQYF.

The chain employs TRBV4-3 and TRBJ2-2, with TRBD2 matching 12 bases. In germline, CDR1 is LGHNA, CDR2 YSLEER. V lost 3 bases, J lost 6 bases, and 8 bases stayed unmatched. The CDR3 has 17 residues. The chain's CDR3 is CASSQKTSGSLSGELFF. CDR3 coding DNA: TGCGCCAGCAGCCAGAAGACTAGCGGGAGTTTATCCGGGGAGCTGTTTTTT.

This chain connects TRBV27 to TRBJ1-2; D gene uncertain. The V and J ends lost 6 bases and 6 bases respectively, with 14 bases between them. The CDR3 extends over 13 amino acids. Germline CDR1 is MNHEY and CDR2 is SMNVEV (reference sequence). CDR3 nucleotides: TGTGCCAGCAGCCCTCGTCCGATTCATGGCTACACCTTC. It codes for CASSPRPIHGYTF.

The chain employs TRBV2 and TRBJ1-2; 8 bases match TRBD1. The CDR3 totals 15 residues. The germline V gene has CDR1 SNHLY and CDR2 FYNNEI. Trimming removed 5 bases from V and 4 bases from J; junction bases left unmatched: 9. The CDR3 sequence is CASSMTGAVGYGYTF. The CDR3, as DNA: TGTGCCAGCAGTATGACAGGGGCAGTGGGCTATGGCTACACCTTC.

The CDR3 DNA follows: TGTGCCAGCAGCCCGGTTAGGGGCTATGGCTACACCTTC. Translation: CASSPVRGYGYTF. The chain uses TRBV11-2 and TRBJ1-2; the D gene is possibly TRBD1 (5 bases). This CDR3 is built from 13 residues. Deletions cut 5 bases from V and 4 bases from J, with 11 bases between. Germline V CDR1 and CDR2: SGHAT, FQNNGV.

This clonotype was detected a few times. The CDR3 spells CASRAGLRYGYTF. In DNA form, the CDR3 reads TGTGCCAGCCGGGCCGGGCTCCGCTATGGCTACACCTTC. The chain joins TRBV19 to TRBJ1-2; D unclear. The CDR3 has 13 amino acids. The V gene's germline CDR1 is LNHDA and CDR2 SQIVND (reference sequence). Trimming took 9 bases from V and 4 from J, leaving 15 bases between them.

CDR3 loop: CASSILGGNYEQYF. The CDR3 DNA reads TGTGCCAGTAGTATATTGGGAGGAAACTACGAGCAGTACTTC. The chain uses TRBV19 and TRBJ2-7; possible D gene TRBD2, 6 bases. The V end was cut by 2 bases, the J end by 3 bases, with 11 bases between. This CDR3 is built from 14 residues. The V gene's germline CDR1 is LNHDA and CDR2 SQIVND (reference sequence).

The rearrangement joins TRBV6-5 to TRBJ2-2, with D tentatively TRBD2 (6 bases). V lost 2 bases and J lost 2, with 9 bases in between. The germline gives CDR1 MNHEY, CDR2 SVGAGI. The CDR3 is made up of 15 amino acids. Here the CDR3 reads CASSYGGGNTGELFF. DNA for the CDR3: TGTGCCAGCAGTTACGGGGGAGGTAACACCGGGGAGCTGTTTTTT.

The chain employs TRBV20-1 and TRBJ2-5, with TRBD2 as a possible D gene (5 bases). Germline V CDR1 and CDR2: DFQATT, SNEGSKA (reference sequence). CDR3 length: 16 amino acids. V gave up 2 bases and J gave up 0 bases, with 16 bases separating them. For the CDR3, the DNA is TGCAGTGCTAGACCCCTTCAAGCGAGGGACCAAGAGACCCAGTACTTC. It codes for CSARPLQARDQETQYF.

The V gene is TRBV19, the J gene TRBJ2-3; D possibly corresponds to TRBD1 (6 bases). The CDR3 has 13 amino acids. V lost 10 bases and J 2 bases, leaving 13 bases between the germline ends. Per germline, CDR1 LNHDA and CDR2 SQIVND (reference sequence). In DNA form, the CDR3 reads TGTGCCACCCGGGACATCGTCACAGATACGCAGTATTTT. Translation: CATRDIVTDTQYF.

This chain uses TRBV7-9 with TRBJ1-2, with TRBD1 as a possible D gene (5 bases). This CDR3 is built from 13 residues. Germline loops: CDR1 SEHNR, CDR2 FQNEAQ (reference sequence). The V gene lost 6 bases and the J gene lost 6 bases, with 14 bases spanning the gap. CDR3: CASRGQGEDGYTF. DNA of the CDR3: TGTGCCAGCAGAGGCCAGGGCGAGGATGGCTACACCTTC.

The chain links TRBV14 to TRBJ1-6; 8 bases map to TRBD1. The CDR3 is 15 amino acids. Germline values: CDR1 SGHDN, CDR2 FVKESK. The V and J ends lost 3 bases and 8 bases, in that order; junction bases with no gene match: 6. CDR3 sequence reads: CASSHQQGGYSPLHF. The DNA of the CDR3 is TGTGCCAGCAGCCACCAACAGGGGGGATATTCACCCCTCCACTTT.

The chain links TRBV27 to TRBJ1-5; 12 nucleotides match TRBD1. CDR1 and CDR2 from the germline V gene are MNHEY and SMNVEV (reference sequence). The V gene end was trimmed by 5 bases and the J gene end by 7 bases; junction bases not matched to a gene: 6. The CDR3 spans 15 residues. DNA for the CDR3: TGTGCCAGCAGTCATGGGACAGGGGGCGAGCAGCCCCAGCATTTT. Its protein is CASSHGTGGEQPQHF.

This clonotype occurred a few times. The chain carries TRBV7-6 and TRBJ2-3, with D unclear. V was cut by 0 bases and J by 9 bases, with 13 bases left in between. Germline loops: CDR1 SGHVS, CDR2 FNYEAQ. This CDR3 has 14 amino acids. In DNA, the CDR3 is TGTGCCAGCAGCTTAGCGCAGAGTGGTTCCACGCAGTATTTT. It is translated as CASSLAQSGSTQYF.

This clonotype was observed a handful of times. The V and J genes are TRBV7-9 and TRBJ2-7; TRBD1 might be the D (6 bases). CDR3 length: 14 amino acids. V lost 1 base and J lost 4, with 11 bases in between. The germline V gene has CDR1 SEHNR and CDR2 FQNEAQ (reference sequence). CDR3 sequence: CASSLGTVGYEQYF. CDR3 coding DNA: TGTGCCAGCAGCTTAGGGACAGTGGGATACGAGCAGTACTTC.

This chain links TRBV6-5 with TRBJ1-2, with no clear D. The CDR3 spans 14 residues. The germline CDR1 and CDR2 sequences are MNHEY and SVGAGI. The ends were cut back, 2 bases at V and 2 bases at J, with 9 bases in the middle. The chain's CDR3 is CASSYRTPNYGYTF. CDR3 nucleotides: TGTGCCAGCAGTTACCGGACTCCAAACTATGGCTACACCTTC.

This rearrangement joins TRBV6-1 to TRBJ2-1; D is tentatively TRBD1 or TRBD2 (5 bases each). The CDR3 has 13 residues. In germline, CDR1 is MNHNS, CDR2 SASEGT. Trimming removed 7 bases at V and 4 bases at J, with 11 bases between. CDR3 nucleotide sequence: TGTGCCAGCATGAGGGGTCGGTACAATGAGCAGTTCTTC. As protein: CASMRGRYNEQFF.